Here is one T cell receptor (beta chain) with its context. V was pared by 3 bases and J by 6 bases, with 15 bases between. CDR3 length equals 15 residues. Germline-derived CDR1 and CDR2 are SGHTA and FQGNSA. Enrolled through a virtual design, the participants were between 18 and 89 years of age and came from some 26 US areas. Grouping used clinical history reported by participants in a survey and questionnaire. In Cohort 3, a recovered donor had either two negative PCRs, clearance, or symptom resolution. The data stem from a study of blood T cell repertoires in COVID-19. Study in general: The origin of the acute and convalescent COVID-19 samples was the United States, Italy and Spain.

Profiled with immunoSEQ multiplex PCR; TCRdb holds only in-frame clones, not every one. The sample holds roughly 300,000 clones; roughly 90% are singletons and the top ten take approximately 17%. The sequence came from a woman in her 30s who had recovered from COVID-19. The chain employs TRBV7-2 and TRBJ1-5; perhaps TRBD1 as D (5 bases). The specimen was PBMCs or T cells enriched from blood (not recorded which). The CDR3 DNA follows: TGTGCCAGCAGCTTCCAGGGTGGTTTGGGTCAGCCCCAGCATTTT. This encodes CASSFQGGLGQPQHF.